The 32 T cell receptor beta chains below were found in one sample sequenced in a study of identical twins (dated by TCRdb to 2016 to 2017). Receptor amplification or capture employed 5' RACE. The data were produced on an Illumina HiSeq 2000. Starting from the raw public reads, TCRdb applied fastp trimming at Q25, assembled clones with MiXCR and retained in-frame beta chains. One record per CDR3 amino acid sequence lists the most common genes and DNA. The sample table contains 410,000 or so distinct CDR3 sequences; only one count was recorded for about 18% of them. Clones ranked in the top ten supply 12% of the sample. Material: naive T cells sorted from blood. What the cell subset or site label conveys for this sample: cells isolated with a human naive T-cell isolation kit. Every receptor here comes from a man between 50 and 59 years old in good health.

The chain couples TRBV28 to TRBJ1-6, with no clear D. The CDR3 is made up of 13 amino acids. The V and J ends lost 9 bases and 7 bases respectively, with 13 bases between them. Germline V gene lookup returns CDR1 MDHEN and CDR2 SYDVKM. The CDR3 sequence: CASDRSPNSPLHF. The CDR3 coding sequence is TGTGCCAGTGATAGATCGCCGAATTCACCCCTCCACTTT. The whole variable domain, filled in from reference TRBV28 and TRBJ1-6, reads DVKVTQSSRYLVKRTGEKVFLECVQDMDHENMFWYRQDPGLGLRLIYFSYDVKMKEKGDIPEGYSVSREKKERFSLILESASTNQTSMYLCASDRSPNSPLHFGNGTRLTVT.

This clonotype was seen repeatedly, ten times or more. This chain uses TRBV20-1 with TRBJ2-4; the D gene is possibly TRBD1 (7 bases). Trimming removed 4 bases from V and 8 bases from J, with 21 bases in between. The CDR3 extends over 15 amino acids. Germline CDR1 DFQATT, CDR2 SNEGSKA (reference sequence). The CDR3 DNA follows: TGCAGTGCTATCGATCCCAGGGGGGCAGGGGACATTCAGTACTTC. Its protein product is CSAIDPRGAGDIQYF.

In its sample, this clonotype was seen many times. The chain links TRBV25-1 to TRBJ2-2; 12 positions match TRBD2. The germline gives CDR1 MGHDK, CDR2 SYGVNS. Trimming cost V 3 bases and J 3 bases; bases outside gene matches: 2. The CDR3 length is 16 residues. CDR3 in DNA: TGTGCCAGCAGTGAGACTAGCGGGAGCGACACCGGGGAGCTGTTTTTT. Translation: CASSETSGSDTGELFF.

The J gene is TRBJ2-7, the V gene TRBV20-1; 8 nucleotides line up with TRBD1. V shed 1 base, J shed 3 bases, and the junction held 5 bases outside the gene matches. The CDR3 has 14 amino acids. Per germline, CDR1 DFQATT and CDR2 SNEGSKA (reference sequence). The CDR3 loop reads CSARVPTGVYEQYF. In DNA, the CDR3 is TGCAGTGCTAGAGTCCCGACAGGGGTCTACGAGCAGTACTTC.

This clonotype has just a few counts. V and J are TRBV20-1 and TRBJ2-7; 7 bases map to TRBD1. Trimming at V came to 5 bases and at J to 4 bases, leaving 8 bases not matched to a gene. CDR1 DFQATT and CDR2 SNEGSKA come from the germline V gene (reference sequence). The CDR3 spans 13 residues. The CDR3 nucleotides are TGCAGTGCTGGCAACTGGGACAGTTACGAGCAGTACTTC. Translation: CSAGNWDSYEQYF.

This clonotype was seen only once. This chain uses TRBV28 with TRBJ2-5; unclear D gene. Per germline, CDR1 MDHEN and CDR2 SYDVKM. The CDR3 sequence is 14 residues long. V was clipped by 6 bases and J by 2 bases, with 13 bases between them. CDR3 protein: CASSRNGRQETQYF. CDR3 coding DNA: TGTGCCAGCAGCCGTAACGGGCGTCAAGAGACCCAGTACTTC.

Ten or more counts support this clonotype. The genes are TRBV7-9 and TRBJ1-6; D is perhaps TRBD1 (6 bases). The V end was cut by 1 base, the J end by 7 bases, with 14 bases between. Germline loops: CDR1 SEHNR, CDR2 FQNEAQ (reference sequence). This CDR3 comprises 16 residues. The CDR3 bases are TGTGCCAGCAGCTTAGGGGTCAGGGGTCTAAATTCACCCCTCCACTTT. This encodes CASSLGVRGLNSPLHF.

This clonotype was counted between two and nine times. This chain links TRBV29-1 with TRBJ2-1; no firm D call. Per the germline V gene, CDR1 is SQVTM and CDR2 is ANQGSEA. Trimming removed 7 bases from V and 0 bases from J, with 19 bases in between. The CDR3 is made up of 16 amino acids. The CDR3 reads CSATPFYSVSYNEQFF. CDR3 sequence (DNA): TGCAGCGCCACCCCATTTTATTCTGTCTCCTACAATGAGCAGTTCTTC.

The CDR3: CASTNPGTSGGRTGELFF. The CDR3 DNA sequence: TGTGCCAGCACCAATCCTGGGACTAGCGGGGGTCGAACCGGGGAGCTGTTTTTT. The genes are TRBV12-3 or TRBV12-4 and TRBJ2-2; 14 bases line up with TRBD2. This CDR3 comprises 18 residues. The J segment lost 5 bases and the V segment lost 7 bases, leaving 12 bases of the junction unmatched.

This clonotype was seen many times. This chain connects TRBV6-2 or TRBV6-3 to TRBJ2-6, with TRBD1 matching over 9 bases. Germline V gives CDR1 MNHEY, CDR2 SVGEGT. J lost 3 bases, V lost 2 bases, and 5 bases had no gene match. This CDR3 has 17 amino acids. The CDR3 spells CASSYLDRGSGANVLTF. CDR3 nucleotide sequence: TGTGCCAGCAGTTACCTCGACAGGGGGAGTGGGGCCAACGTCCTGACTTTC.

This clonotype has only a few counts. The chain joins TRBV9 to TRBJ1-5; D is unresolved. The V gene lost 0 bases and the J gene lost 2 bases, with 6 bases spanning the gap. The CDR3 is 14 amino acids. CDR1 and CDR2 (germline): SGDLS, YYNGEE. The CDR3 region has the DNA TGTGCCAGCAGCGTAGACGGCGGCAATCAGCCCCAGCATTTT. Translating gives CASSVDGGNQPQHF.

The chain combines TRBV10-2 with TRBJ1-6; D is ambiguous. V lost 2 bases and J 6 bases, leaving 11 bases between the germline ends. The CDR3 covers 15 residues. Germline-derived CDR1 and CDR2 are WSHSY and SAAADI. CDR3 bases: TGCGCCAGCAGTGAGCTGATAAGGTTTAATTCACCCCTCCACTTT. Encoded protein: CASSELIRFNSPLHF.

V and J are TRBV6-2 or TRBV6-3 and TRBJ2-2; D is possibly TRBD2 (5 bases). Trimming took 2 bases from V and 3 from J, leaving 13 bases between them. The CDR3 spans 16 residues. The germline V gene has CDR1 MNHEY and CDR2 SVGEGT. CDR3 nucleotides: TGTGCCAGCAGTTACGGGCGCCGGGAATACACCGGGGAGCTGTTTTTT. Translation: CASSYGRREYTGELFF.

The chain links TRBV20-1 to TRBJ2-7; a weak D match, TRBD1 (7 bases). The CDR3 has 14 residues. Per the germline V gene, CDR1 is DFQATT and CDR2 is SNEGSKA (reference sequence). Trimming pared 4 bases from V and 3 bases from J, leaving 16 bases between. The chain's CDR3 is CSATETGTLYEQYF. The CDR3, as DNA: TGCAGTGCTACCGAGACAGGGACTCTCTACGAGCAGTACTTC.

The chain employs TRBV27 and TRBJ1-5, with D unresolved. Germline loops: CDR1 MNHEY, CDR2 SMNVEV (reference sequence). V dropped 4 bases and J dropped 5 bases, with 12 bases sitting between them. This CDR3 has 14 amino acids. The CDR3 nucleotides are TGTGCCAGCAGTTCCCTGGACTGGGATCAGCCCCAGCATTTT. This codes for CASSSLDWDQPQHF.

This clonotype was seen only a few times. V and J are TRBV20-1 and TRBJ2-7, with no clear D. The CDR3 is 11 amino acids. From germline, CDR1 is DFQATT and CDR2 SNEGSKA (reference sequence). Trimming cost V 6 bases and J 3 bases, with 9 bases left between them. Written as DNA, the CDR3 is TGCAGTGCACCCCGAGACTACGAGCAGTACTTC. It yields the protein CSAPRDYEQYF.

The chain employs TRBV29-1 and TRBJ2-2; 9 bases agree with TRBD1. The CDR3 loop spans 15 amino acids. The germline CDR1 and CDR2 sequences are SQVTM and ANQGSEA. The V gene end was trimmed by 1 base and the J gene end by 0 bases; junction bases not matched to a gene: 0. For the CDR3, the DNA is TGCAGCGTTGAAGGGACAGGGGCGAACACCGGGGAGCTGTTTTTT. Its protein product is CSVEGTGANTGELFF.

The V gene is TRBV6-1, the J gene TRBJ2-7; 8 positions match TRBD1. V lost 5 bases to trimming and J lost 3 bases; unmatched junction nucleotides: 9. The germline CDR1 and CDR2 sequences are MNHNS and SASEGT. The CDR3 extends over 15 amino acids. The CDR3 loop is CASSPVQGADYEQYF. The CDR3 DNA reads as TGTGCCAGCAGTCCAGTCCAGGGGGCCGACTACGAGCAGTACTTC.

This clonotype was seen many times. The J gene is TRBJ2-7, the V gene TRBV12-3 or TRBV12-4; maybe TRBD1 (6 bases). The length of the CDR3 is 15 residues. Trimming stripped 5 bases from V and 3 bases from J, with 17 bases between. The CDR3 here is CASSLLRTAFYEQYF. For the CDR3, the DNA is TGTGCCAGCAGTCTGCTTCGGACAGCGTTCTACGAGCAGTACTTC.

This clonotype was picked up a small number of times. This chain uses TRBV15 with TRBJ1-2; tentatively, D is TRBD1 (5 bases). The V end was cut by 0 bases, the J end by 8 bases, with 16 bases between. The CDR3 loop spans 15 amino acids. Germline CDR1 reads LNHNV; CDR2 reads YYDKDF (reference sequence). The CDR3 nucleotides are TGTGCCACCAGCAGAGAGGAGGGGCCTACACGGGGCTACACCTTC. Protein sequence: CATSREEGPTRGYTF.

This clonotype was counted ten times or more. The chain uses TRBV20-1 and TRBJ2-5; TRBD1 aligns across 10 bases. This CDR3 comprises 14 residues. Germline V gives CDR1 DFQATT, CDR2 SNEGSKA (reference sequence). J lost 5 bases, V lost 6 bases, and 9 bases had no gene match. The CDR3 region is CSAPTGGFGETQYF. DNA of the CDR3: TGCAGTGCACCGACAGGGGGCTTTGGGGAGACCCAGTACTTC.

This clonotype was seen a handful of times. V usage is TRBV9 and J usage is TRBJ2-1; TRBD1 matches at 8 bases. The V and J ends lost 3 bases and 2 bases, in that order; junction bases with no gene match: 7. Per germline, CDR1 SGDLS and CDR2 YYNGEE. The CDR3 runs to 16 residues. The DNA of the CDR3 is TGTGCCAGCAGCGACCCGGGACAGGTAACCTACAATGAGCAGTTCTTC. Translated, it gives CASSDPGQVTYNEQFF.

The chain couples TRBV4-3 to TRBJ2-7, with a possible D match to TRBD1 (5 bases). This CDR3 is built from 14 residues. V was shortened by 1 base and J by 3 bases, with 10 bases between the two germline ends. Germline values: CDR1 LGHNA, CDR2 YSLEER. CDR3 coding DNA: TGCGCCAGCAGCCAAGGTCCAGGGAACTACGAGCAGTACTTC. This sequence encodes CASSQGPGNYEQYF.

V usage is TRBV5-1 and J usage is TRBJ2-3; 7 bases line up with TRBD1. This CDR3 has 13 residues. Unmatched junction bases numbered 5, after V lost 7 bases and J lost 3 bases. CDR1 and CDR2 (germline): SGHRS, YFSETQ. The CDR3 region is CASGTGVTDTQYF. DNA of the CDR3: TGCGCCAGCGGCACAGGGGTTACAGATACGCAGTATTTT.

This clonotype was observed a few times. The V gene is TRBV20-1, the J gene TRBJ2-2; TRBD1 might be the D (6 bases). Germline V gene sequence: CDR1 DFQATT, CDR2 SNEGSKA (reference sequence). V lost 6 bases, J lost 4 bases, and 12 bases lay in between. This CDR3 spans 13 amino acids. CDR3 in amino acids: CSALSGATGELFF. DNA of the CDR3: TGCAGTGCATTATCAGGGGCCACCGGGGAGCTGTTTTTT.

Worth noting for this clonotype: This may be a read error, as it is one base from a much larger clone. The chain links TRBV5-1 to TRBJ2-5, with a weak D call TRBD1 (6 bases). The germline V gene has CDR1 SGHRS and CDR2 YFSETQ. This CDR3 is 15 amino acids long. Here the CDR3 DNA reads TGCGCCAGCAGCGTGGATAACCAGGGGCAAGGGACCCAGTACTTC. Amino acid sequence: CASSVDNQGQGTQYF.

In DNA form, the CDR3 reads TGTGCCAGCAGGCATGCGACAGCTCCTACAGATACGCAGTATTTT. It codes for CASRHATAPTDTQYF. The chain joins TRBV5-4 to TRBJ2-3; TRBD1 is a possible D gene (5 bases). V lost 5 bases and J 3 bases, leaving 16 bases between the germline ends. The CDR3 totals 15 residues. From germline, CDR1 is SGHNT and CDR2 YYREEE (reference sequence).

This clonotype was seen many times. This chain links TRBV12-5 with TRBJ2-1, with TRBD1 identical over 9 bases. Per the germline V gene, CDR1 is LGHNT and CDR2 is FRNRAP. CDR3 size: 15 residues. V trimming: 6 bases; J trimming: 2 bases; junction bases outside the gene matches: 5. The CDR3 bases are TGTGCTAGTGGGCTCGGGACAGGGACCTACAATGAGCAGTTCTTC. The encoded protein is CASGLGTGTYNEQFF.

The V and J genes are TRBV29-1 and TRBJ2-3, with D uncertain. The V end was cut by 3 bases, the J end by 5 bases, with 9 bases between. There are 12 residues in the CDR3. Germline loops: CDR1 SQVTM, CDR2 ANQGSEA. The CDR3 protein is CSVDPHGDTQYF. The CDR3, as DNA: TGCAGCGTTGACCCTCACGGAGATACGCAGTATTTT.

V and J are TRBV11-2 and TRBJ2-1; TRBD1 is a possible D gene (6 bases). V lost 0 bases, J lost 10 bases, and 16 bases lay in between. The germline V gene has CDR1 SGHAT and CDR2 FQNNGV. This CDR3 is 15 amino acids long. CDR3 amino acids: CASSLENLRRGEQFF. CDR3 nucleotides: TGTGCCAGCAGCTTAGAAAACCTGCGCAGGGGAGAGCAGTTCTTC.

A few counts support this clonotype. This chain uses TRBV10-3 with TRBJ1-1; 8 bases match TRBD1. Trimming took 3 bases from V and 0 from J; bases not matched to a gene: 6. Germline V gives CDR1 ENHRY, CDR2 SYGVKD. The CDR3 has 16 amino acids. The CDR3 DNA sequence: TGTGCCATCAGTGACCATGGGACAGGAGTGAACACTGAAGCTTTCTTT. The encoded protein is CAISDHGTGVNTEAFF.

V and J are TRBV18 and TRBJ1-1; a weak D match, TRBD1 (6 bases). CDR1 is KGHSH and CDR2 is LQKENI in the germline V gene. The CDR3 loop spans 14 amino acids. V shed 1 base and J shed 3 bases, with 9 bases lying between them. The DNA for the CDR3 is TGTGCCAGCTCACCACGGCACAGGGACACTGAAGCTTTCTTT. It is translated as CASSPRHRDTEAFF.